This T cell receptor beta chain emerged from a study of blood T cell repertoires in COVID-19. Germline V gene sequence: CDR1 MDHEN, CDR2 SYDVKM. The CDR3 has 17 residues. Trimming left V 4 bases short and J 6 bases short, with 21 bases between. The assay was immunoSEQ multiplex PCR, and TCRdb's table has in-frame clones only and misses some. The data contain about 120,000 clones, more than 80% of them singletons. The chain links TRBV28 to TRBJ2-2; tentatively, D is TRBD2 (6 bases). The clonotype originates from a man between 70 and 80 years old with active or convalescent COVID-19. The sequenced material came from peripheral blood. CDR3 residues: CASSSGLSPRSPGELFF. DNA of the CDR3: TGTGCCAGCAGTTCGGGACTCTCACCTAGGTCTCCCGGGGAGCTGTTTTTT.